The 21 T cell receptor beta chains below were found in one sample sequenced in a study of blood T cell repertoires in COVID-19 (dated by TCRdb to 2020 to 2022). The library was prepared using the immunoSEQ multiplex PCR assay. Drawn from immuneACCESS, this table holds only the in-frame rearrangements with V and J called that TCRdb kept. Clones are partly lost; checked studies trace under half to an unresolved V gene and leave the rest unexplained. A total of about 150,000 clones appear in this sample, around three quarters of them only once. The top ten hold over 8.5% of the sample. Specimen: peripheral blood. These receptors were taken from a man aged 45-65 years with active or convalescent COVID-19.

This clone was found once. The chain links TRBV4-1 to TRBJ2-7; 11 bases are a match to TRBD2. V shed 3 bases, J shed 1 base, and the junction held 5 bases outside the gene matches. Germline values: CDR1 MGHRA, CDR2 YSYEKL. The CDR3 sequence is 16 residues long. CDR3 sequence: CASSHQGLAVSYEQYF. CDR3 coding DNA: TGCGCCAGCAGCCATCAGGGACTAGCGGTTTCCTACGAGCAGTACTTC.

The chain couples TRBV19 to TRBJ1-2, with TRBD1 matching over 7 bases. Unmatched junction bases numbered 7, after V lost 3 bases and J lost 6 bases. The CDR3 spans 14 residues. Germline-derived CDR1 and CDR2 are LNHDA and SQIVND (reference sequence). Here the CDR3 reads CASSMDARGNGYTF. CDR3 bases: TGTGCCAGTAGTATGGATGCCAGGGGGAATGGCTACACCTTC.

The chain is built from TRBV27 and TRBJ2-5; D is possibly TRBD2 (5 bases). The CDR3 consists of 14 residues. Between the trimmed V and J ends, which lost 2 bases and 5 bases, there was a span of 12 bases. Germline loops: CDR1 MNHEY, CDR2 SMNVEV (reference sequence). CDR3 residues: CASSLGVAGETQYF. CDR3 coding DNA: TGTGCCAGCAGTTTAGGTGTGGCGGGCGAGACCCAGTACTTC.

The CDR3 reads CASSLGRGGRETQYF. The CDR3 DNA follows: TGCGCCAGCAGCCTCGGCCGAGGGGGCCGAGAGACCCAGTACTTC. The chain links TRBV5-1 to TRBJ2-5; 7 nucleotides align to TRBD1. With 4 bases clipped from V and 4 bases from J, the junction kept 10 bases outside the gene matches. The CDR3 spans 15 residues. Germline assignment: CDR1 SGHRS and CDR2 YFSETQ.

V is TRBV11-2 and J is TRBJ1-1; a weak D match, TRBD1 (6 bases). Germline V gene data show CDR1 as SGHAT and CDR2 as FQNNGV. The CDR3 spans 13 residues. V was trimmed by 0 bases and J by 5 bases, leaving 7 bases between them. The DNA for the CDR3 is TGTGCCAGCAGCTTAGAACAGGGAACTGAAGCTTTCTTT. Protein: CASSLEQGTEAFF.

The chain carries TRBV21-1 and TRBJ2-2; TRBD1, the D gene given by the table, was not confirmed from the DNA. TRBV21-1 is given as a pseudogene. The CDR3 contains 16 residues. This chain's CDR3 is CASSKGGQANTGELFF. The CDR3 DNA follows: TGTGCCAGCAGCAAAGGGGGACAGGCGAACACCGGGGAGCTGTTTTTT.

The V call is TRBV2, the J call TRBJ2-1; 7 bases align to TRBD2. The CDR3 is made up of 14 amino acids. V shed 7 bases, J shed 3 bases, and the junction held 6 bases outside the gene matches. CDR1 and CDR2 (germline): SNHLY, FYNNEI. CDR3 protein: CASTSSGRYNEQFF. CDR3 DNA: TGTGCCAGCACCTCTAGCGGACGCTACAATGAGCAGTTCTTC.

V gene TRBV28 combines with J gene TRBJ1-2, with a weak D call TRBD1 (6 bases). V was shortened by 5 bases and J by 2 bases, with 12 bases between the two germline ends. This CDR3 is 14 amino acids long. Looked up from germline, CDR1 is MDHEN and CDR2 is SYDVKM. The DNA for the CDR3 is TGTGCCAGCAGTACGTTTCAGGGGAACTATGGCTACACCTTC. This sequence encodes CASSTFQGNYGYTF.

The chain uses TRBV5-4 and TRBJ2-7, with D tentatively TRBD1 (6 bases). The CDR3 loop spans 14 amino acids. Looked up from germline, CDR1 is SGHNT and CDR2 is YYREEE (reference sequence). Trimming cost V 1 base and J 2 bases, with 10 bases left between them. The CDR3 protein is CASSLQYRAYEQYF. The DNA for the CDR3 is TGTGCCAGCAGCTTGCAATACAGGGCCTACGAGCAGTACTTC.

V gene TRBV9 combines with J gene TRBJ2-7; D uncertain. Germline V gene lookup returns CDR1 SGDLS and CDR2 YYNGEE. The CDR3 contains 12 residues. Trimming removed 4 bases from V and 6 bases from J, with 11 bases in between. The CDR3 coding sequence is TGTGCCAGCAGCCCCCCCTCTAGCGAGCAGTACTTC. Protein sequence: CASSPPSSEQYF.

In DNA form, the CDR3 reads TGTGCCAGCAGGAGGACTAGCGGGGCGGTACATGAGCAGTTCTTC. Translated: CASRRTSGAVHEQFF. The rearrangement uses TRBV27 and TRBJ2-1; 12 nucleotides match TRBD2. CDR1 is MNHEY, CDR2 SMNVEV, per germline (reference sequence). The J segment lost 8 bases and the V segment lost 6 bases, leaving 8 bases of the junction unmatched. CDR3 size: 15 residues.

This clone appeared a single time. V usage is TRBV28 and J usage is TRBJ1-1; 7 positions match TRBD1. CDR1 and CDR2 from the germline V gene are MDHEN and SYDVKM. CDR3 length equals 15 residues. J was trimmed by 2 bases and V by 7 bases; bases with no gene match: 10. The CDR3 nucleotides are TGTGCCAGCAAAATCCTGACAGGGTATAACACTGAAGCTTTCTTT. This codes for CASKILTGYNTEAFF.

The sample holds many counts of this clone. The chain carries TRBV27 and TRBJ2-1; weak D call: TRBD2 (6 bases). The CDR3 is made up of 15 amino acids. Germline-derived CDR1 and CDR2 are MNHEY and SMNVEV (reference sequence). V gave up 1 base and J gave up 6 bases, with 13 bases separating them. CDR3 sequence: CASSLLGLTRNEQFF. Here the CDR3 DNA reads TGTGCCAGCAGTTTATTGGGACTCACACGCAATGAGCAGTTCTTC.

This clone came up once. This rearrangement joins TRBV11-3 to TRBJ2-3; D possibly corresponds to TRBD1 (5 bases). The CDR3 extends over 14 amino acids. CDR1 is SGHNT, CDR2 YENEEA, per germline. The V and J ends lost 5 bases and 2 bases respectively, with 11 bases between them. CDR3 DNA: TGTGCCAGCAGCGCCGACAGCTTCACAGATACGCAGTATTTT. Translated: CASSADSFTDTQYF.

The chain employs TRBV5-6 and TRBJ2-2, with 10 bases fitting TRBD2. The CDR3 totals 18 residues. The V and J ends lost 0 bases and 4 bases, in that order; junction bases with no gene match: 9. Germline CDR1 SGHDT, CDR2 YYEEEE. Written as DNA, the CDR3 is TGTGCCAGCAGCTTGGTGGATAGCGGGAGGCGGGCCACCGGGGAGCTGTTTTTT. Its translation: CASSLVDSGRRATGELFF.

This rearrangement joins TRBV4-1 to TRBJ1-6; possibly TRBD1 for D (5 bases). This CDR3 is built from 16 residues. V shed 4 bases and J shed 7 bases, with 17 bases lying between them. Germline loops: CDR1 MGHRA, CDR2 YSYEKL. The CDR3 sequence is CASSPSGGTDNSPLHF. The DNA for the CDR3 is TGCGCCAGCAGCCCTTCCGGGGGGACGGACAATTCACCCCTCCACTTT.

With respect to this clone: The junction and the germline gene differ at one end; a read error may be behind it. The rearrangement uses TRBV19 and TRBJ2-7, with a tentative D call TRBD1 (6 bases). This CDR3 has 13 amino acids. The V gene's germline CDR1 is LNHDA and CDR2 SQIVND (reference sequence). CDR3 loop: CASSIDRRGGVFF. In DNA form, the CDR3 reads TGTGCCAGTAGTATAGATCGGCGAGGGGGAGTTTTCTTC. Looking up the rest from reference TRBV19 and TRBJ2-7 gives the full variable domain: DGGITQSPKYLFRKEGQNVTLSCEQNLNHDAMYWYRQDPGQGLRLIYYSQIVNDFQKGDIAEGYSVSREKKESFPLTVTSAQKNPTAFYLCASSIDRRGGVFFGPGTRLTVT.

The chain couples TRBV10-2 to TRBJ1-5, with D possibly TRBD1 on 6 matching bases. The CDR3 is 14 amino acids. V lost 4 bases and J 0 bases, leaving 7 bases between the germline ends. Looked up from germline, CDR1 is WSHSY and CDR2 is SAAADI. DNA of the CDR3: TGCGCCAGCAGTGGGACAGATAGCAATCAGCCCCAGCATTTT. Residues: CASSGTDSNQPQHF.

This chain links TRBV27 with TRBJ1-2; 8 nucleotides agree with TRBD1. This CDR3 has 14 residues. Germline CDR1 MNHEY, CDR2 SMNVEV (reference sequence). V dropped 3 bases and J dropped 8; count of bases not matched to a gene: 8. The CDR3 sequence is CASSFSGGGWGYTF. The CDR3 nucleotides read TGTGCCAGCAGTTTCTCAGGGGGCGGGTGGGGCTACACCTTC.

This clone was seen just once. V usage is TRBV28 and J usage is TRBJ2-1, with D perhaps TRBD2 (6 bases). The V gene's germline CDR1 is MDHEN and CDR2 SYDVKM. V gave up 2 bases and J gave up 9 bases, with 17 bases separating them. CDR3 length equals 15 residues. CDR3 coding DNA: TGTGCCAGCAGTTTAGGGACTCCCAACCGGAGTGAGCAGTTCTTC. It translates to CASSLGTPNRSEQFF. The variable domain in full, with the rest retrieved from reference TRBV28 and TRBJ2-1, is DVKVTQSSRYLVKRTGEKVFLECVQDMDHENMFWYRQDPGLGLRLIYFSYDVKMKEKGDIPEGYSVSREKKERFSLILESASTNQTSMYLCASSLGTPNRSEQFFGPGTRLTVL.

This clone was counted between two and nine times. The chain uses TRBV28 and TRBJ2-7; 11 bases line up with TRBD1. The CDR3 covers 15 residues. The germline V gene has CDR1 MDHEN and CDR2 SYDVKM. The V segment lost 5 bases and the J segment 3 bases; nucleotides outside the gene matches: 6. The CDR3 nucleotides are TGTGCCAGCAGTGGAGTTGGGACAGGGGGCTACGAGCAGTACTTC. Translated, it gives CASSGVGTGGYEQYF.